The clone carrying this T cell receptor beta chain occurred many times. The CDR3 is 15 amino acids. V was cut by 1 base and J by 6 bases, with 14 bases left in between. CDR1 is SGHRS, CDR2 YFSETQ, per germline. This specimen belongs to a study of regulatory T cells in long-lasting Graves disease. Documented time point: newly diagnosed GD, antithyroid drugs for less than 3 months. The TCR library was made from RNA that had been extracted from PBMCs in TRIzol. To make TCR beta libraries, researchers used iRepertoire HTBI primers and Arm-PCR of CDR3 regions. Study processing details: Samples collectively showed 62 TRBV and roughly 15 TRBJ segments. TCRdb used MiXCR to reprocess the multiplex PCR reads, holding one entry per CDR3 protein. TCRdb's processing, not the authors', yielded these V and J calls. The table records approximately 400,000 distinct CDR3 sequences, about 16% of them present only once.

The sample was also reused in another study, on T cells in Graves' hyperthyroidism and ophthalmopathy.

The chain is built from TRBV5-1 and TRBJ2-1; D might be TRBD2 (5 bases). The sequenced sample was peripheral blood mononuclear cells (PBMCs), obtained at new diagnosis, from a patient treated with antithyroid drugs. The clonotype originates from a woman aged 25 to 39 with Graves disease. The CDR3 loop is CASSLNTGRSNEQFF. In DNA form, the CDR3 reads TGCGCCAGCAGCTTGAACACGGGAAGGTCCAATGAGCAGTTCTTC.